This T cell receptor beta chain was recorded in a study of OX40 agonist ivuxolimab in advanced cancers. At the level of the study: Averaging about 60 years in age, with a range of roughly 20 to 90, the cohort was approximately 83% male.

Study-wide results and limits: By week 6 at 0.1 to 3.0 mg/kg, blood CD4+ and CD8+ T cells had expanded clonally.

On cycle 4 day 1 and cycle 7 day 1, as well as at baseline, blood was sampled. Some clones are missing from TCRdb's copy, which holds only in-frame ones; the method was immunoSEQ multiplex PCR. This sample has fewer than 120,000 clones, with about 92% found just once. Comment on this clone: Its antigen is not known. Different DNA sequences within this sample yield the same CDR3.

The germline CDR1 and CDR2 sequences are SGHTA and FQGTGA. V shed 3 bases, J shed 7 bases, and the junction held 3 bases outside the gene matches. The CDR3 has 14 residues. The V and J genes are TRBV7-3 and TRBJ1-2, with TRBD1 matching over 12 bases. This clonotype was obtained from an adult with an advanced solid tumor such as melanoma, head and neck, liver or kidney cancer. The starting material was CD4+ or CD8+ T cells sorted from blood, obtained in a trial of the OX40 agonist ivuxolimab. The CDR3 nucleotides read TGTGCCAGCAGCTTGGGACAGGGGGCGGGTGGCTACACCTTC. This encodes CASSLGQGAGGYTF. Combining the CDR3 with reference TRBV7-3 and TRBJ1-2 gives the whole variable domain GAGVSQTPSNKVTEKGKYVELRCDPISGHTALYWYRQSLGQGPEFLIYFQGTGAADDSGLPNDRFFAVRPEGSVSTLKIQRTERGDSAVYLCASSLGQGAGGYTFGSGTRLTVV.